The source of this T cell receptor (beta chain) is a study of vaccination and CD4 T cells after COVID-19. The time point here: late sampling 161 to 241 days after vaccination in three convalescent patients. TCRdb reprocessed the PCR reads with MiXCR, giving one entry per CDR3 protein. The sample has 26,000 or so distinct CDR3 sequences; approximately 51% are singletons. The sequencing used CD4+ T cells from blood, collected about 7 months after SARS-CoV-2 vaccination. This clonotype was obtained from a human donor who had recovered from COVID-19.

The CDR3 region is CASTQSTSGSETQYF. CDR3 sequence (DNA): TGTGCCAGCACCCAGTCGACTAGCGGTTCAGAGACCCAGTACTTC. The rearrangement uses TRBV6-1 and TRBJ2-5; 9 bases line up with TRBD2. Unmatched junction bases numbered 10, after V lost 7 bases and J lost 4 bases. CDR3 length: 15 amino acids. Per germline, CDR1 MNHNS and CDR2 SASEGT.